This is a list of T cell receptor beta chains from one sample in a study of T cell repertoires in cytomegalovirus infection. TCRdb itself ran the reads through MiXCR, one entry per CDR3 protein. Here the sample spans roughly 700,000 distinct CDR3 sequences, about 33% being singletons. What these receptors recognize is not known. Material: cultured PBMCs, obtained from culture after CMV antigen stimulation. These receptors all come from a human donor in good health (CMV status not recorded). Some clones in this sample may be carry-over from other donors' samples. Each CDR3 is given with its conserved first and last residue. Fields, in order: J gene, clone size, D gene, V gene, CDR3 DNA, CDR3 protein. D genes are given only for firm matches. Clone size, where shown, is once, few, many, or a class for clones that have expanded.

TRBJ1-2 few TRBD1 TRBV5-4 TGTGCCAGCAGCAATCGGGACAGGTGGCGAAATGGCTACACCTTC CASSNRDRWRNGYTF
TRBJ2-1 few TRBD2 TRBV4-3 TGCGCCAGCAGCCCACGACTAGCGGGAGGAGGGAATGAGCAGTTCTTC CASSPRLAGGGNEQFF
TRBJ2-1 - - TRBV7-9 TGTGCCAGCGCTGTTACTAGCTCTATGTATGAGCAGTTCTTC CASAVTSSMYEQFF
TRBJ2-1 - - TRBV7-9 TGTGCCAGCAGCTTCAAGACCCCGAATAATGAGCAGTTCTTC CASSFKTPNNEQFF
TRBJ1-3 many - TRBV7-2 TGTGCCAGCAGCCAAACTACACAGTTTCTTGGAAACACCATATATTTT CASSQTTQFLGNTIYF
TRBJ2-7 - TRBD2 TRBV19 TGTGCCAGTAGTCCTTCACTAGCGGGGTACTACGAGCAGTACTTC CASSPSLAGYYEQYF
TRBJ2-6 - - TRBV20-1 TGCAGTGCTAGGGACTCTGGGGCCAACGTCCTGACTTTC CSARDSGANVLTF
TRBJ1-3 - TRBD1 TRBV2 TGTGCCAGCAGTGAAGGGACAGGGTCTGGAAACACCATATATTTT CASSEGTGSGNTIYF
TRBJ1-3 - TRBD1 TRBV25-1 TGTGCCAGCAGTGAATATGTGGACAGGCCCATCTCTGGAAACACCATATATTTT CASSEYVDRPISGNTIYF
TRBJ2-7 many - TRBV7-8 TGTGCCAGCAGCTTAGAGGGACCCTCCTACGAGCAGTACTTC CASSLEGPSYEQYF
TRBJ1-1 - - TRBV11-2 TGTACCAGCAGCCCAGGTGTGGACACTGAAGCTTTCTTT CTSSPGVDTEAFF
TRBJ2-2 - - TRBV11-2 TGTGCCAGCAGCCCTAATCGGGACGCGAACACCGGGGAGCTGTTTTTT CASSPNRDANTGELFF
TRBJ2-7 few TRBD1 TRBV12-3/TRBV12-4 TGTGCCAGCAGGAACGAATACAGGGGCTACGAGCAGTACTTC CASRNEYRGYEQYF
TRBJ2-1 once TRBD1 TRBV2 TGTGCCAGCAACCGGGACAGGGGAATGTCCTACAATGAGCAGTTCTTC CASNRDRGMSYNEQFF
TRBJ2-7 - - TRBV20-1 TGCAGTGCTAGAGGTGTTGGCGGGGTCGGGTACGAGCAGTACTTC CSARGVGGVGYEQYF
TRBJ1-4 few - TRBV7-2 TGTGCCAGCAGCTTGTGGTCTAATGAAAAACTGTTTTTT CASSLWSNEKLFF
TRBJ2-7 - - TRBV20-1 TGCGGAGGCCGGCCGCCAGCCTCCTACGAGCAGTACTTC CGGRPPASYEQYF
TRBJ2-1 few TRBD2 TRBV4-1 TGTGCCAGCAGCCCCGGGCTAGCGGCTACATACAATGAGCAGTTCTTC CASSPGLAATYNEQFF
TRBJ2-3 - TRBD2 TRBV11-2 TGTGCCAGCAGCTACGGACTAGCGGCATTTACAGATACGCAGTATTTT CASSYGLAAFTDTQYF
TRBJ1-1 few - TRBV7-9 TGTGCCAGCAGCTACATCCGAACTGAAGCTTTCTTT CASSYIRTEAFF
TRBJ2-7 many TRBD1 TRBV7-2 TGTGCCAGCAGCCAACCCGGGACAGGGGATGGGGAGCAGTACTTC CASSQPGTGDGEQYF
TRBJ1-6 few - TRBV10-1 TGCGCCAGCAGTGAGTGGGGGACCAAGAGCTCCTATAATTCACCCCTCCACTTT CASSEWGTKSSYNSPLHF
TRBJ2-7 few - TRBV7-9 TGTGCCAGCAGCCAGGCCGGACGGACAGTCTACGAGCAGTACTTC CASSQAGRTVYEQYF
TRBJ2-1 few - TRBV7-9 TGTGCCAGCAGCCCCGCCCGGGTAGGGAACAATGAGCAGTTCTTC CASSPARVGNNEQFF
TRBJ1-1 - TRBD1 TRBV2 TGTGCCAGCAGCGCACCTCCGGGACAGGGGACATCTTTCTTT CASSAPPGQGTSFF
TRBJ2-3 few TRBD1 TRBV7-6 TGTGCCAGCAGCCTAATCCACTTCAGGGGGAGAGGCACAGATACGCAGTATTTT CASSLIHFRGRGTDTQYF
TRBJ2-1 - - TRBV5-3 TGTGCCAGCAGCCGAAAAAGGGGTGGGATCGGTTTCTCCTACAATGAGCAGTTCTTC CASSRKRGGIGFSYNEQFF
TRBJ2-7 - - TRBV12-3/TRBV12-4 TGTGCCAGCAGTAGACCCCAGGGGATTGAGTCCTACGAGCAGTACTTC CASSRPQGIESYEQYF
TRBJ2-4 - TRBD1 TRBV24-1 TGTGCCACCAGTGATTCGGACAGGGGAGGAATTCAGTACTTC CATSDSDRGGIQYF
TRBJ2-7 few TRBD1 TRBV29-1 TGCAGCGTTGAAGTTGACAGGGGCTACGAGCAGTACTTC CSVEVDRGYEQYF
TRBJ2-7 many TRBD2 TRBV7-2 TGTGCCAGCAGCTCGACTAGCGGGCTAACCTACGAGCAGTACTTC CASSSTSGLTYEQYF
TRBJ2-7 - TRBD2 TRBV7-8 TGTGCCAGCAGCTCCGTCCCGGGACTAGCGGGAGAGTCTGGCGAGCAGTACTTC CASSSVPGLAGESGEQYF
TRBJ2-1 - TRBD2 TRBV4-1 TGCGCCAGCAGCCGGCCCAGCGGGGGGGGCCAGTACAATGAGCAGTTCTTC CASSRPSGGGQYNEQFF
TRBJ2-1 - TRBD2 TRBV18 TGTGCCAGCTCACCAATAGGAGCGGGGGTTGTGCATGAGCAGTTCTTC CASSPIGAGVVHEQFF
TRBJ2-1 few - TRBV7-6 TGTGCCAGCAGCTTACGTGGTAGCTCCTCCTACAATGAGCAGTTCTTC CASSLRGSSSYNEQFF
TRBJ2-1 - - TRBV7-2 TGTGCCAGCAGCCTGTACCAGGGCTTCTACAATGAGCAGTTCTTC CASSLYQGFYNEQFF